Shown below are 20 T cell receptor beta chains from a single sample sequenced in a study of T cell responses to AZD1222 COVID-19 vaccine. The assay was immunoSEQ multiplex PCR, and TCRdb's table has in-frame clones only and misses some. Of 110,000 to 150,000 clones listed, 85% to 95% were seen once; the top ten hold about 12%. Sequencing was performed on peripheral blood, taken after recovery from COVID-19. These receptors were collected from an adult who had recovered from COVID-19.

The rearrangement joins TRBV5-4 to TRBJ1-2; 8 positions match TRBD1. The J segment lost 4 bases and the V segment lost 4 bases, leaving 9 bases of the junction unmatched. CDR3 length equals 15 residues. Germline assignment: CDR1 SGHNT and CDR2 YYREEE (reference sequence). Here the CDR3 reads CASSPVLDRAYGYTF. In DNA form, the CDR3 reads TGTGCCAGCAGCCCCGTACTGGACAGGGCCTATGGCTACACCTTC. The variable domain in full, with the rest retrieved from reference TRBV5-4 and TRBJ1-2, is ETGVTQSPTHLIKTRGQQVTLRCSSQSGHNTVSWYQQALGQGPQFIFQYYREEENGRGNFPPRFSGLQFPNYSSELNVNALELDDSALYLCASSPVLDRAYGYTFGSGTRLTVV.

V gene TRBV7-9 combines with J gene TRBJ2-7, with no clear D. The germline V and J ends were trimmed by 5 bases and 0 bases, with 11 bases remaining between them. In germline, CDR1 is SEHNR, CDR2 FQNEAQ (reference sequence). This CDR3 has 14 residues. As DNA, the CDR3 is TGTGCCAGCAGCCCAGACACTTTCTCCTACGAGCAGTACTTC. Translated, it gives CASSPDTFSYEQYF.

V and J are TRBV21-1 and TRBJ1-2; whether TRBD1, the table's D call, matches the DNA was not checked. TRBV21-1 is a listed pseudogene. The CDR3 is 11 residues long. CDR3 DNA: TGTGCCAGCAGCAAAGCGGGCGGCTACACCTTC. The encoded protein is CASSKAGGYTF.

This sequence joins TRBV7-9 and TRBJ2-2; possible D gene TRBD2, 5 bases. The germline V gene has CDR1 SEHNR and CDR2 FQNEAQ (reference sequence). The CDR3 is made up of 17 amino acids. V lost 5 bases, J lost 2 bases, and 18 bases lay in between. The CDR3 DNA follows: TGTGCCAGCAGCCCACCCCCCCCGGGATACAACACCGGGGAGCTGTTTTTT. The encoded protein is CASSPPPPGYNTGELFF.

This sequence joins TRBV19 and TRBJ1-2; 11 nucleotides match TRBD1. Germline CDR1 and CDR2: LNHDA and SQIVND (reference sequence). V lost 7 bases to trimming and J lost 5 bases; unmatched junction nucleotides: 9. The CDR3 sequence is 15 residues long. CDR3 protein: CASTPDRGRRYGYTF. The CDR3 DNA follows: TGTGCCAGTACCCCGGACAGGGGGCGGAGGTATGGCTACACCTTC.

The chain is built from TRBV30 and TRBJ1-4; 7 nucleotides match TRBD1. The V segment lost 1 base and the J segment 1 base; nucleotides outside the gene matches: 3. CDR3 length: 15 amino acids. Germline V gives CDR1 GTSNPN, CDR2 SVGIG (reference sequence). The CDR3 nucleotides read TGTGCCTGGAGTGACAGGGGTCGAACTAATGAAAAACTGTTTTTT. Translation: CAWSDRGRTNEKLFF.

The chain recombines TRBV7-8 with TRBJ2-7; D perhaps matches TRBD1 (7 bases). V lost 1 base and J 6 bases, leaving 10 bases between the germline ends. Germline V lookup: CDR1 SGHVS, CDR2 FQNEAQ. This CDR3 has 13 residues. The CDR3 region has the DNA TGTGCCAGCAGCTTAGGCCAGGGGGGCGAGCAGTACTTC. Amino acid sequence: CASSLGQGGEQYF.

The chain carries TRBV6-5 and TRBJ1-3; 8 bases line up with TRBD1. The germline V gene encodes CDR1 MNHEY and CDR2 SVGAGI. After removal of 6 bases from V and 4 bases from J, the junction contained 8 bases not matched to a gene. The length of the CDR3 is 15 residues. The CDR3 here is CASRRYGQGGNTIYF. The CDR3 nucleotides read TGTGCCAGCAGACGGTATGGACAGGGCGGAAACACCATATATTTT.

This rearrangement joins TRBV28 to TRBJ2-7; D unclear. This CDR3 is built from 14 residues. Germline values: CDR1 MDHEN, CDR2 SYDVKM. V lost 5 bases to trimming and J lost 5 bases, with 16 bases between them. CDR3 coding DNA: TGTGCCAGCAGTCCCCTAAGGGCACCCCACGAGCAGTACTTC. Its translation is CASSPLRAPHEQYF.

The genes are TRBV6-5 and TRBJ1-6, with a possible D match to TRBD1 (6 bases). This CDR3 spans 14 amino acids. The V gene's germline CDR1 is MNHEY and CDR2 SVGAGI. Trimming cost V 7 bases and J 10 bases, with 17 bases left between them. The CDR3: CASNPTGLRSPLHF. The CDR3 nucleotides are TGTGCCAGCAACCCAACAGGGCTTCGATCACCCCTCCACTTT.

The V gene is TRBV3-1 (or the pseudogene TRBV3-2), the J gene TRBJ1-6; D is unresolved. This CDR3 contains 14 residues. The germline CDR1 and CDR2 sequences are LGHDT and YNNKEL (reference sequence). V gave up 1 base and J gave up 9 bases, with 10 bases separating them. CDR3 DNA sequence: TGTGCCAGCAGCCAAGGGAATCGGGGTTCACCCCTCCACTTT. This sequence encodes CASSQGNRGSPLHF.

This clone was seen once. The J gene is TRBJ1-5, the V gene TRBV27; the D gene is possibly TRBD1 (5 bases). Deletions cut 3 bases from V and 4 bases from J, with 7 bases between. CDR1 MNHEY and CDR2 SMNVEV come from the germline V gene (reference sequence). This CDR3 spans 13 amino acids. The CDR3 nucleotides are TGTGCCAGCAGTTTGGACAAGAATCAGCCCCAGCATTTT. It codes for CASSLDKNQPQHF.

The chain recombines TRBV6-5 with TRBJ2-7, with 7 bases fitting TRBD1. J gave up 4 bases and V 8 bases, and 11 bases lay outside the gene matches. This CDR3 has 14 amino acids. In germline, CDR1 is MNHEY, CDR2 SVGAGI. CDR3 region: CASWAPGGRYEQYF. CDR3 coding DNA: TGTGCCAGCTGGGCGCCAGGGGGAAGGTACGAGCAGTACTTC.

The chain is built from TRBV6-4 and TRBJ2-1; D is unclear. The V end was cut by 4 bases, the J end by 0 bases, with 19 bases between. Germline values: CDR1 MRHNA, CDR2 SNTAGT. The CDR3 is 18 residues long. The CDR3 DNA is TGTGCCAGCAGTGCTGACTTCCCGGGCTTGAGCTCCTACAATGAGCAGTTCTTC. It encodes CASSADFPGLSSYNEQFF.

The V call is TRBV5-8, the J call TRBJ1-4; no definite D call. The V end lost 0 bases, the J end lost 4 bases, and 7 bases lay between the germline ends. This CDR3 has 14 amino acids. CDR1 is SGHTS, CDR2 YDEGEE, per germline. This CDR3 is CASSLAQNNEKLFF. The CDR3 DNA is TGTGCCAGCAGCTTGGCCCAGAATAATGAAAAACTGTTTTTT.

The V and J genes are TRBV5-1 and TRBJ2-5; tentatively, D is TRBD2 (5 bases). Trimming left V 4 bases short and J 1 base short, with 14 bases between. The CDR3 totals 15 residues. Germline V CDR1 and CDR2: SGHRS, YFSETQ. The CDR3 sequence is CASSPGDSAQETQYF. The DNA of the CDR3 is TGCGCCAGCAGCCCCGGGGATAGCGCCCAAGAGACCCAGTACTTC.

This clone occurred a few times. This chain connects TRBV2 to TRBJ2-2; TRBD1 might be the D (6 bases). CDR3 length equals 15 residues. Germline V gives CDR1 SNHLY, CDR2 FYNNEI. The germline V and J ends were trimmed by 7 bases and 5 bases, with 17 bases remaining between them. The CDR3 is CASNLLSQGTGELFF. In DNA form, the CDR3 reads TGTGCCAGCAATCTCCTATCACAGGGAACCGGGGAGCTGTTTTTT.

The V call is TRBV6-5, the J call TRBJ1-1; 9 bases are a match to TRBD1. CDR3 size: 15 residues. The V and J ends lost 6 bases and 5 bases, in that order; junction bases with no gene match: 10. The V gene's germline CDR1 is MNHEY and CDR2 SVGAGI. The chain's CDR3 is CASRPRDRALTEAFF. The CDR3 DNA reads as TGTGCCAGCAGGCCCCGGGACAGGGCTTTAACTGAAGCTTTCTTT.

The J gene is TRBJ2-1, the V gene TRBV3-1 (or the pseudogene TRBV3-2); 12 bases match TRBD2. The CDR3 has 17 amino acids. V was pared by 4 bases and J by 8 bases, with 12 bases of the junction left unmatched. In germline, CDR1 is LGHDT, CDR2 YNNKEL (reference sequence). As DNA, the CDR3 is TGTGCCAGCAGCCCCTATTTGACTAGCGGGAGTGTTGATGAGCAGTTCTTC. Its protein product is CASSPYLTSGSVDEQFF.

This chain connects TRBV28 to TRBJ1-2; the D gene is possibly TRBD1 (5 bases). The length of the CDR3 is 14 residues. The V gene's germline CDR1 is MDHEN and CDR2 SYDVKM. V was clipped by 10 bases and J by 8 bases, with 23 bases between them. The CDR3 region has the DNA TGTGCCACTACAGTGGGGGGGGGAGCGAACGGCTACACCTTC. Amino acids: CATTVGGGANGYTF.